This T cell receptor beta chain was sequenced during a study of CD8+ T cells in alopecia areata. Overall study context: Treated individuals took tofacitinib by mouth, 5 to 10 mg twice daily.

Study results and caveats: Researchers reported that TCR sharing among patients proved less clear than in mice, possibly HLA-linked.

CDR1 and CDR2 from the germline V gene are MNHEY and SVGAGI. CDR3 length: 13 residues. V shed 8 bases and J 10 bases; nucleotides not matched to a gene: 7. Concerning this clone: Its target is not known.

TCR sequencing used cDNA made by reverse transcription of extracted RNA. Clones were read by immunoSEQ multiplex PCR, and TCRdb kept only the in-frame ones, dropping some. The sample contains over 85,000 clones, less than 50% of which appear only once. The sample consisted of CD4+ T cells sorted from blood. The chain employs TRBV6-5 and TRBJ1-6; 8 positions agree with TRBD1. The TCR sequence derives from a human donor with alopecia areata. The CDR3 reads CASRGQGLSPLHF. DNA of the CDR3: TGTGCCAGCCGCGGACAGGGCCTGTCACCCCTCCACTTT.